This record looks at one T cell receptor (beta chain) sequence and its context. The data were taken from a study of blood T cell repertoires in COVID-19. This CDR3 is 16 amino acids long. Germline CDR1 and CDR2: MNHNY and SVGAGI (reference sequence). V was clipped by 0 bases and J by 0 bases, with 12 bases between them. Authors' data handling: Reference gene primer amplification gave nucleated cell count estimates. Generated by immunoSEQ multiplex PCR, the TCRdb table keeps only in-frame clones and is missing some. The V and J calls and clone size were taken over from that table, and D and trimming were inferred from the DNA. The repertoire holds 94,000 or so clones, with approximately 82% as singletons.

The sequenced sample consisted of peripheral blood. This clonotype was sampled from a man in his fifties or sixties with acute or convalescent COVID-19. The chain carries TRBV6-6 and TRBJ2-7; D possibly corresponds to TRBD2 (6 bases). CDR3 bases: TGTGCCAGCAGTTACTCAGGAGGACTACGCTCCTACGAGCAGTACGTC. This translates into CASSYSGGLRSYEQYV.